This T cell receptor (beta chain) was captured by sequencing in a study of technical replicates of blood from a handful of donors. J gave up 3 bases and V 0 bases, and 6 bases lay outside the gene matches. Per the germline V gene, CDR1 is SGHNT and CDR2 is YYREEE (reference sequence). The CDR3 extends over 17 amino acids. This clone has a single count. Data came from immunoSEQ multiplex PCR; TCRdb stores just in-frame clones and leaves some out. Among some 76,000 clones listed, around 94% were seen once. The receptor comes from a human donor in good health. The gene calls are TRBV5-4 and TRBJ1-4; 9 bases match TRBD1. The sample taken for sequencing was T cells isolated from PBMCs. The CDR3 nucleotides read TGTGCCAGCAGCTTGGGAACCGGGACAGGGCCTAATGAAAAACTGTTTTTT. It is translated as CASSLGTGTGPNEKLFF. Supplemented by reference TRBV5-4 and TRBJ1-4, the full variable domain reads ETGVTQSPTHLIKTRGQQVTLRCSSQSGHNTVSWYQQALGQGPQFIFQYYREEENGRGNFPPRFSGLQFPNYSSELNVNALELDDSALYLCASSLGTGTGPNEKLFFGSGTQLSVL.